One sample yielded the 5 T cell receptor beta chains listed below, sequenced in a study of shared T cell receptors in the human thymus. Clones were read by immunoSEQ multiplex PCR, and TCRdb kept only the in-frame ones, dropping some. The table lists about 710,000 clones, about 90% of them singletons. These data were also reused for a study on human thymus T cells.

Material: thymocytes. The receptors derive from a boy under two years old with a congenital heart defect.

This chain links TRBV28 with TRBJ1-2; 7 bases map to TRBD1. After removal of 2 bases from V and 3 bases from J, the junction contained 12 bases not matched to a gene. There are 17 residues in the CDR3. Germline CDR1 reads MDHEN; CDR2 reads SYDVKM. CDR3 protein: CASSLLPGQPLDYGYTF. CDR3 nucleotides: TGTGCCAGCAGTTTACTCCCGGGACAGCCCTTAGACTATGGCTACACCTTC.

V gene TRBV7-9 combines with J gene TRBJ1-2; D may be TRBD1 (6 bases). Germline V CDR1 and CDR2: SEHNR, FQNEAQ (reference sequence). V was trimmed by 5 bases and J by 6 bases, leaving 22 bases between them. The CDR3 totals 16 residues. Here the CDR3 reads CASSRADRPLFHGYTF. The CDR3 nucleotides are TGTGCCAGCAGCCGAGCCGACAGGCCACTATTTCATGGCTACACCTTC.

This chain connects TRBV6-6 to TRBJ1-4, with D unresolved. The CDR3 is 13 residues long. V was cut by 2 bases and J by 8 bases, with 9 bases left in between. Germline CDR1 reads MNHNY; CDR2 reads SVGAGI (reference sequence). The CDR3 sequence is CASSYQHWEKLFF. For the CDR3, the DNA is TGTGCCAGCAGTTACCAACATTGGGAAAAACTGTTTTTT.

The V and J genes are TRBV7-9 and TRBJ2-1; 7 bases align to TRBD2. Germline V gives CDR1 SEHNR, CDR2 FQNEAQ (reference sequence). The CDR3 sequence is 13 residues long. Trimming at V came to 5 bases and at J to 7 bases, leaving 5 bases not matched to a gene. The CDR3 loop is CASSVTSRNEQFF. CDR3 nucleotides: TGTGCCAGCAGCGTGACTAGCCGGAATGAGCAGTTCTTC.

The CDR3 DNA follows: TGTGCCAGTAGTATCCGCCCGATAGCGGGGGGGAACTACAATGAGCAGTTCTTC. The encoded protein is CASSIRPIAGGNYNEQFF. The chain carries TRBV19 and TRBJ2-1, with 11 bases fitting TRBD2. The trim removed 3 bases at V and 3 bases at J, leaving 10 bases unmatched. CDR3 length equals 18 residues. Germline assignment: CDR1 LNHDA and CDR2 SQIVND (reference sequence).